These T cell receptor beta chains were read from a single sample in a study of blood T cells in healthy people across ages. TCRdb fed the 5' RACE reads into MiXCR, producing one record per CDR3 protein. The sample consists of around 1,600,000 distinct CDR3 sequences, approximately 42% of them appearing once. Sequencing input: blood. Receptor source: a woman aged 18-35 years in good health. CDR3s include the opening cysteine and the closing phenylalanine or tryptophan.

v_gene	CDR3aa
TRBV18	CASSPLRAGDNEQFF
TRBV27	CASKEGQVGLNEKLFF
TRBV12-3/TRBV12-4	CASRHSDRGSEQYF
TRBV20-1	CSARRRDYYGYTF
TRBV2	CASGGGRNEQFF
TRBV5-4	CASSRGFQSYNEQFF
TRBV7-9	CASSARDSRAKETQYF
TRBV12-3/TRBV12-4	CASSFLTGYNEQFF
TRBV9	CASSPGLAGGRDNEQFF
TRBV28	CASSSVTGRPYEQYF
TRBV4-3	CASSQERGGEDTQYF